These 16 T cell receptor beta chains were sequenced from one sample in a study of blood T cell repertoires in COVID-19. The assay was immunoSEQ multiplex PCR, and TCRdb's table has in-frame clones only and misses some. Of around 81,000 clones in the sample, 70% to 90% were seen once. The sequenced material came from peripheral blood. The receptor set was obtained from a man aged 70 or older with acute or convalescent COVID-19.

The DNA for the CDR3 is TGTGCCAGCAGCTTGGAAGTCAGGCGCTCTGGGGCCAACGTCCTGACTTTC. Its protein product is CASSLEVRRSGANVLTF. The J gene is TRBJ2-6, the V gene TRBV5-6; no firm D call. V gave up 0 bases and J gave up 0 bases, with 10 bases separating them. The V gene's germline CDR1 is SGHDT and CDR2 YYEEEE. This CDR3 is built from 17 residues.

The chain couples TRBV5-5 to TRBJ2-2; TRBD2 agrees at 7 bases. Germline assignment: CDR1 SGHKS and CDR2 YYEKEE (reference sequence). The CDR3 runs to 17 residues. V lost 3 bases, J lost 4 bases, and 12 bases stayed unmatched. CDR3 DNA sequence: TGTGCCAGCAGCTACGGGGTTTTGGCTAGCGGCACCGGGGAGCTGTTTTTT. This codes for CASSYGVLASGTGELFF.

The chain employs TRBV12-3 or TRBV12-4 and TRBJ2-3, with D perhaps TRBD1 (5 bases). This CDR3 contains 11 residues. V was pared by 6 bases and J by 6 bases, with 7 bases between. In nucleotides, the CDR3 is TGTGCCAGCAGAAAGGGGGATACGCAGTATTTT. The encoded protein is CASRKGDTQYF.

Written as DNA, the CDR3 is TGTGCCAGCTCCGGGACACCGAATTCACCCCTCCACTTT. It translates to CASSGTPNSPLHF. The V and J genes are TRBV27 and TRBJ1-6, with D perhaps matching TRBD1 (6 bases). Trimming stripped 8 bases from V and 7 bases from J, with 12 bases between. This CDR3 contains 13 residues. Looked up from germline, CDR1 is MNHEY and CDR2 is SMNVEV (reference sequence).

The chain employs TRBV27 and TRBJ1-6, with D perhaps matching TRBD1 (6 bases). This CDR3 is built from 17 residues. Trimming cost V 8 bases and J 5 bases, with 22 bases left between them. CDR1 and CDR2 from the germline V gene are MNHEY and SMNVEV (reference sequence). Here the CDR3 DNA reads TGTGCCAGCCGCACACAACTTGAAGGACAGAATAATTCACCCCTCCACTTT. Translated: CASRTQLEGQNNSPLHF.

The J gene is TRBJ1-2, the V gene TRBV7-9; D is possibly TRBD1 (5 bases). The CDR3 runs 16 residues. Germline assignment: CDR1 SEHNR and CDR2 FQNEAQ (reference sequence). The ends were cut back, 1 base at V and 0 bases at J, with 12 bases in the middle. DNA of the CDR3: TGTGCCAGCAGCTTAGGGGCAGGACATTCTAACTATGGCTACACCTTC. Protein: CASSLGAGHSNYGYTF.

The V call is TRBV6-2 or TRBV6-3, the J call TRBJ1-4; tentative D call: TRBD1 (5 bases). Per germline, CDR1 MNHEY and CDR2 SVGEGT. The CDR3 sequence is 15 residues long. Trimming pared 2 bases from V and 7 bases from J, leaving 14 bases between. The CDR3 nucleotides are TGTGCCAGCAGTTACGACGGCAGGCAGGGTGAAAAACTGTTTTTT. Its translation is CASSYDGRQGEKLFF.

The rearrangement joins TRBV7-2 to TRBJ1-3; D call uncertain. The V end lost 5 bases, the J end lost 1 base, and 9 bases lay between the germline ends. Looked up from germline, CDR1 is SGHTA and CDR2 is FQGNSA. The CDR3 extends over 14 amino acids. The CDR3, as DNA: TGTGCCAGCAGCCCCGGGGTATCTGGAAACACCATATATTTT. Protein: CASSPGVSGNTIYF.

This clone was counted between two and nine times. V is TRBV7-2 and J is TRBJ2-1; 8 bases line up with TRBD1. CDR3 length: 14 amino acids. The junction had 6 bases not matched to a gene; V was cut back by 3 bases and J by 8 bases. The germline CDR1 and CDR2 sequences are SGHTA and FQGNSA. This chain's CDR3 is CASSLRQGIYEQFF. The CDR3 DNA reads as TGTGCCAGCAGCTTGCGACAGGGGATATATGAGCAGTTCTTC.

On this clone itself: A junction end diverges from the germline sequence, so it may reflect a read error. J is TRBJ2-1 and V is TRBV24-1; a weak D match, TRBD2 (5 bases). The CDR3 runs to 17 residues. Germline loops: CDR1 KGHDR, CDR2 SFDVKD. The CDR3 DNA reads as TGTGCTACCAGTGATGCAAAGCGGATTAGCTCCTACAATGAGCAGTTCTTC. This encodes CATSDAKRISSYNEQFF.

The chain joins TRBV19 to TRBJ2-7; possibly TRBD2 for D (7 bases). This CDR3 spans 15 amino acids. From germline, CDR1 is LNHDA and CDR2 SQIVND (reference sequence). V was cut by 3 bases and J by 1 base, with 13 bases left in between. In DNA form, the CDR3 reads TGTGCCAGTAGTATTATCAGGGGAGGGTCCTACGAGCAGTACTTC. Its translation: CASSIIRGGSYEQYF.

The chain has TRBV11-2 and TRBJ1-2; TRBD1 might be the D (6 bases). Trimming removed 5 bases at V and 4 bases at J, with 17 bases between. Germline V gene lookup returns CDR1 SGHAT and CDR2 FQNNGV. This CDR3 is 15 amino acids long. The CDR3 DNA reads TGTGCCAGCAGCCAATTAGGACGGACAGCCTATGGCTACACCTTC. This sequence encodes CASSQLGRTAYGYTF.

This clone was seen only once. The V gene is TRBV18, the J gene TRBJ1-1; D not resolved. From germline, CDR1 is KGHSH and CDR2 LQKENI. The CDR3 spans 11 residues. The V end was cut by 2 bases, the J end by 7 bases, with 5 bases between. The chain's CDR3 is CASSPLSEAFF. Here the CDR3 DNA reads TGTGCCAGCTCACCATTGAGTGAAGCTTTCTTT.

V usage is TRBV29-1 and J usage is TRBJ2-7, with a weak D call TRBD2 (7 bases). The V end lost 7 bases, the J end lost 2 bases, and 12 bases lay between the germline ends. This CDR3 comprises 12 residues. Germline loops: CDR1 SQVTM, CDR2 ANQGSEA. In DNA form, the CDR3 reads TGCAGCGCCGGGCGGGGGCCCTACGAGCAGTACTTC. Its protein product is CSAGRGPYEQYF.

This chain uses TRBV7-9 with TRBJ1-1; tentatively, D is TRBD1 (5 bases). CDR1 SEHNR and CDR2 FQNEAQ come from the germline V gene (reference sequence). The CDR3 runs 15 residues. The V gene lost 4 bases and the J gene lost 0 bases, with 12 bases spanning the gap. The CDR3 here is CASSSRQSMNTEAFF. For the CDR3, the DNA is TGTGCCAGCAGCTCACGACAGTCGATGAACACTGAAGCTTTCTTT.

V gene TRBV7-8 combines with J gene TRBJ2-7, with D hard to call. This CDR3 contains 14 residues. Germline-derived CDR1 and CDR2 are SGHVS and FQNEAQ. With 5 bases removed from V and 5 bases from J, the gap between germline ends came to 16 bases. The CDR3 coding sequence is TGTGCCAGCAGCCGAGACGAGTCGTCCCACGAGCAGTACTTC. Translated: CASSRDESSHEQYF.